The 21 T cell receptor beta chains reported below all come from one sample, sequenced in a study of blood T cell repertoires in COVID-19. Repertoires were generated with immunoSEQ multiplex PCR, while TCRdb's copy carries only in-frame clones and drops some. The profile shows 150,000 to 200,000 clones, roughly 84% of them singletons. The sequenced sample consisted of PBMCs or T cells enriched from blood (not recorded which). The receptors shown here come from a woman aged 45-65 years who had recovered from COVID-19.

The chain recombines TRBV29-1 with TRBJ2-3; 7 positions match TRBD2. The length of the CDR3 is 15 residues. The germline gives CDR1 SQVTM, CDR2 ANQGSEA. J lost 3 bases, V lost 6 bases, and 12 bases had no gene match. The CDR3 sequence is CSVPGGRAMTDTQYF. As DNA, the CDR3 is TGCAGCGTGCCTGGTGGGAGGGCCATGACAGATACGCAGTATTTT.

This chain links TRBV27 with TRBJ2-3, with unresolved D. This CDR3 is built from 13 residues. CDR1 MNHEY and CDR2 SMNVEV come from the germline V gene (reference sequence). V shed 4 bases and J shed 6 bases, with 11 bases lying between them. CDR3 coding DNA: TGTGCCAGCAGTTCTCGTTACTCGGATACGCAGTATTTT. It yields the protein CASSSRYSDTQYF.

The V and J genes are TRBV11-2 and TRBJ2-6; the match to TRBD1 covers 9 bases. The CDR3 covers 16 residues. The trim removed 3 bases at V and 0 bases at J, leaving 0 bases unmatched. CDR1 is SGHAT, CDR2 FQNNGV, per germline. The CDR3 nucleotides are TGTGCCAGCAGCTTGACAGGGGGCTCTGGGGCCAACGTCCTGACTTTC. It is translated as CASSLTGGSGANVLTF.

This chain links TRBV9 with TRBJ2-7; TRBD1 agrees at 7 bases. The germline CDR1 and CDR2 sequences are SGDLS and YYNGEE. V lost 0 bases and J lost 1; bases outside the gene matches: 4. CDR3 size: 15 residues. CDR3 DNA: TGTGCCAGCAGCGTAGGCGGCAGGGGGTCCTACGAGCAGTACTTC. Amino acid sequence: CASSVGGRGSYEQYF.

The chain uses TRBV19 and TRBJ1-1; perhaps TRBD1 as D (5 bases). The germline V gene has CDR1 LNHDA and CDR2 SQIVND (reference sequence). V dropped 2 bases and J dropped 6 bases, with 13 bases sitting between them. The CDR3 runs 14 residues. In DNA form, the CDR3 reads TGTGCCAGTAGTATACCGACAGTGGTCGCTGAAGCTTTCTTT. As protein: CASSIPTVVAEAFF.

In its sample, this clone was seen a few times. Mismatch with germline at one junction end may stem from a read error. This chain uses TRBV7-7 with TRBJ2-2; 10 bases fit TRBD2. The CDR3 is 16 residues long. CDR1 and CDR2 (germline): SSHAT, FNYEAQ (reference sequence). The CDR3 loop is CASSLQAGGRGGELFF. The CDR3 region has the DNA TGTGCTAGCAGCTTACAAGCGGGAGGGAGAGGCGGGGAGCTGTTTTTT. Full variable domain (rest looked up from reference TRBV7-7 and TRBJ2-2): GAGVSQSPRYKVTKRGQDVTLRCDPISSHATLYWYQQALGQGPEFLTYFNYEAQPDKSGLPSDRFSAERPEGSISTLTIQRTEQRDSAMYRCASSLQAGGRGGELFFGEGSRLTVL.

The chain links TRBV6-5 to TRBJ2-3, with 7 nucleotides matching TRBD2. Trimming cost V 5 bases and J 9 bases; bases outside gene matches: 5. Germline V CDR1 and CDR2: MNHEY, SVGAGI. The CDR3 totals 12 residues. The CDR3 reads CASSPVGGTQYF. The CDR3 DNA reads as TGTGCCAGCAGTCCAGTGGGGGGGACGCAGTATTTT.

CDR3 in DNA: TGTGCCAGCAGCCCCGACCGTTGGCGGTTCAATGAGCAGTTCTTC. This encodes CASSPDRWRFNEQFF. The chain joins TRBV27 to TRBJ2-1; no firm D call. V was cut by 6 bases and J by 6 bases, with 18 bases left in between. The CDR3 spans 15 residues. The germline CDR1 and CDR2 sequences are MNHEY and SMNVEV (reference sequence).

V is TRBV19 and J is TRBJ1-2, with TRBD1 matching 8 bases. With V trimmed by 9 bases and J by 8 bases, 11 bases remained unmatched. The germline CDR1 and CDR2 sequences are LNHDA and SQIVND (reference sequence). This CDR3 contains 13 residues. CDR3 nucleotide sequence: TGTGCCAGCACCCCCCAGGGGGCGGGCGGCTACACCTTC. Protein: CASTPQGAGGYTF.

This chain links TRBV24-1 with TRBJ2-3; D is perhaps TRBD2 (6 bases). The germline gives CDR1 KGHDR, CDR2 SFDVKD. CDR3 size: 16 residues. V was trimmed by 4 bases and J by 0 bases, leaving 13 bases between them. DNA for the CDR3: TGTGCCACCAGTGACGCCGACGGGACTAGCACAGATACGCAGTATTTT. Amino acids: CATSDADGTSTDTQYF.

The V and J genes are TRBV18 and TRBJ1-1; 9 bases map to TRBD1. V shed 3 bases, J shed 0 bases, and the junction held 5 bases outside the gene matches. CDR1 KGHSH and CDR2 LQKENI come from the germline V gene. The CDR3 consists of 16 residues. CDR3 DNA sequence: TGTGCCAGCTCACCGCTTGGGACAGGGATGAACACTGAAGCTTTCTTT. Its translation: CASSPLGTGMNTEAFF.

The chain joins TRBV5-1 to TRBJ1-6; D perhaps matches TRBD1 (5 bases). Trimming stripped 1 base from V and 7 bases from J, with 9 bases between. CDR3 length: 14 amino acids. CDR1 SGHRS and CDR2 YFSETQ come from the germline V gene. The DNA of the CDR3 is TGCGCCAGCAGCTTGCAGCAGGGAAATTCACCCCTCCACTTT. Protein sequence: CASSLQQGNSPLHF.

This chain connects TRBV12-3 or TRBV12-4 to TRBJ1-4; no firm D call. The CDR3 spans 13 residues. Trimming cost V 8 bases and J 7 bases, with 14 bases left between them. The CDR3 DNA sequence: TGTGCCAGCCGAAGAGGGTTCCTTGAAAAACTGTTTTTT. This codes for CASRRGFLEKLFF.

This CDR3 is CASSPGLAGVNGELFF. CDR3 coding DNA: TGCGCCAGCAGCCCCGGACTAGCGGGAGTAAACGGGGAGCTGTTTTTT. This chain uses TRBV5-1 with TRBJ2-2; TRBD2 matches 13 bases. CDR1 is SGHRS and CDR2 is YFSETQ in the germline V gene. CDR3 length: 16 amino acids. Trimming cost V 4 bases and J 7 bases; bases outside gene matches: 7.

CDR3 sequence (DNA): TGTGCCAGCAGCCCAGGGACAGCCTCCTCATTCTATGGCTACACCTTC. It translates to CASSPGTASSFYGYTF. The rearrangement joins TRBV9 to TRBJ1-2; 7 bases are a match to TRBD1. This CDR3 has 16 residues. Looked up from germline, CDR1 is SGDLS and CDR2 is YYNGEE. Unmatched junction bases numbered 13, after V lost 4 bases and J lost 4 bases.

V and J are TRBV25-1 and TRBJ2-5; 11 positions agree with TRBD1. Germline CDR1 is MGHDK and CDR2 is SYGVNS. J gave up 4 bases and V 4 bases, and 8 bases lay outside the gene matches. This CDR3 comprises 16 residues. The CDR3 reads CASSAAGTGGAETQYF. CDR3 bases: TGTGCCAGCAGTGCCGCCGGGACAGGGGGAGCAGAGACCCAGTACTTC. The full variable domain, its missing parts supplied by reference TRBV25-1 and TRBJ2-5, is EADIYQTPRYLVIGTGKKITLECSQTMGHDKMYWYQQDPGMELHLIHYSYGVNSTEKGDLSSESTVSRIRTEHFPLTLESARPSHTSQYLCASSAAGTGGAETQYFGPGTRLLVL.

The chain has TRBV9 and TRBJ2-5; 7 nucleotides align to TRBD1. V lost 0 bases to trimming and J lost 5 bases; unmatched junction nucleotides: 4. The CDR3 spans 14 residues. The germline gives CDR1 SGDLS, CDR2 YYNGEE. In DNA, the CDR3 is TGTGCCAGCAGCGTAGAAGGGGGCGCGGAGACCCAGTACTTC. As protein: CASSVEGGAETQYF.

The chain couples TRBV7-9 to TRBJ2-5; D gene ambiguous. This CDR3 is built from 12 residues. Germline V gene lookup returns CDR1 SEHNR and CDR2 FQNEAQ (reference sequence). Between the trimmed V and J ends, which lost 5 bases and 7 bases, there was a span of 11 bases. The CDR3 sequence is CASSHGSGTQYF. Written as DNA, the CDR3 is TGTGCCAGCAGCCACGGATCGGGGACCCAGTACTTC.

The CDR3 is CASSLGSDYNNEQFF. The CDR3 nucleotides read TGTGCCAGCAGCTTAGGGAGCGACTATAACAATGAGCAGTTCTTC. J is TRBJ2-1 and V is TRBV7-8, with D tentatively TRBD2 (5 bases). In germline, CDR1 is SGHVS, CDR2 FQNEAQ. The CDR3 loop spans 15 amino acids. V lost 1 base and J 5 bases, leaving 12 bases between the germline ends. The complete variable domain, with remaining parts taken from reference TRBV7-8 and TRBJ2-1, reads GAGVSQSPRYKVAKRGQDVALRCDPISGHVSLFWYQQALGQGPEFLTYFQNEAQLDKSGLPSDRFFAERPEGSVSTLKIQRTQQEDSAVYLCASSLGSDYNNEQFFGPGTRLTVL.

The chain couples TRBV18 to TRBJ2-7, with 9 bases aligning to TRBD1. With 4 bases clipped from V and 5 bases from J, the junction kept 15 bases outside the gene matches. Germline V gene data show CDR1 as KGHSH and CDR2 as LQKENI. This CDR3 spans 17 amino acids. The CDR3: CASSLRGPDRGVHEQYF. The CDR3 DNA is TGTGCCAGCTCACTTCGGGGCCCGGACAGGGGAGTCCACGAGCAGTACTTC.

V is TRBV4-2 and J is TRBJ1-3; D is possibly TRBD1 (5 bases). This CDR3 spans 16 amino acids. Germline V gene data show CDR1 as LGHNA and CDR2 as YNFKEQ. Trimming removed 3 bases from V and 1 base from J, with 13 bases in between. CDR3 nucleotides: TGTGCCAGCAGCCAGGGGGGAGGGACTTCTGGAAACACCATATATTTT. This gives the protein CASSQGGGTSGNTIYF.